This record covers a single TCR beta chain. The antigen is unknown. The data derive from a study of glioma-infiltrating T cells. Using RNA template, CDR3s of TCR alpha and beta were amplified with iRepertoire arm-PCR. One-step reverse transcription and amplification started from approximately 100-400 ng of tissue mRNA or PBMC total RNA. One entry per CDR3 protein results from TCRdb running MiXCR on the multiplex PCR reads. This table has 300,000 to 450,000 distinct CDR3 sequences, 41% appearing once. Whole-study findings and limits: Shared blood CDR3 signature motifs marked patients with low tissue-blood divergence. Gliomas, especially low-grade, showed above-expected tissue-blood divergence; non-neoplastic patients showed below.

Germline values: CDR1 LGHNA, CDR2 YNFKEQ. This CDR3 is built from 16 residues. Trimming removed 1 base from V and 5 bases from J, with 17 bases in between. This TCR derives from a human donor with low-grade glioma or glioblastoma, undergoing nonglioma brain surgery, or in good health (not recorded which). The chain employs TRBV4-2 and TRBJ2-5; D is perhaps TRBD2 (5 bases). The specimen was glioma tissue, nonneoplastic brain tissue, or PBMCs (not recorded which). CDR3 sequence reads: CASSQGWLARGETQYF. The CDR3 region has the DNA TGTGCCAGCAGCCAAGGGTGGTTAGCGAGAGGTGAGACCCAGTACTTC.